These 26 T cell receptor beta chains share one sample of origin, sequenced in a study of T cell changes during pregnancy in multiple sclerosis. Produced via immunoSEQ multiplex PCR; TCRdb's table is partial and in-frame only. The data hold 100,000 or so clones, with roughly nine tenths observed a single time. Sequenced material: peripheral blood, taken in the second trimester of pregnancy. These receptors were taken from a female donor with multiple sclerosis, enrolled in a pregnancy study.

The rearrangement links TRBV4-2 to TRBJ1-3; 7 bases line up with TRBD1. Unmatched junction bases numbered 6, after V lost 4 bases and J lost 0 bases. The length of the CDR3 is 16 residues. Germline-derived CDR1 and CDR2 are LGHNA and YNFKEQ. CDR3 sequence reads: CASSRNRGVSGNTIYF. The CDR3 DNA sequence: TGTGCCAGCAGCCGCAACAGGGGCGTCTCTGGAAACACCATATATTTT.

The gene calls are TRBV18 and TRBJ2-1; D remains ambiguous. Trimming cost V 8 bases and J 5 bases, with 16 bases left between them. Germline CDR1 reads KGHSH; CDR2 reads LQKENI. The CDR3 contains 14 residues. The CDR3 loop reads CASSRNSKDNEQFF. The CDR3 DNA reads TGTGCCAGCAGCCGTAATTCGAAAGACAATGAGCAGTTCTTC.

The CDR3 sequence: CASSLDSYGYTF. CDR3 coding DNA: TGTGCCAGCAGCTTGGACAGCTATGGCTACACCTTC. The chain couples TRBV7-2 to TRBJ1-2, with D possibly TRBD1 on 6 matching bases. Between the trimmed V and J ends, which lost 3 bases and 4 bases, there was a span of 6 bases. Germline assignment: CDR1 SGHTA and CDR2 FQGNSA. This CDR3 spans 12 amino acids.

This chain uses TRBV6-6 with TRBJ1-1; D is uncertain. The CDR3 covers 14 residues. In germline, CDR1 is MNHNY, CDR2 SVGAGI (reference sequence). Trimming took 4 bases from V and 4 from J, leaving 13 bases between them. For the CDR3, the DNA is TGTGCCAGCAGTTTCACACCCTCTGGCACTGAAGCTTTCTTT. Translating it yields CASSFTPSGTEAFF.

The V and J genes are TRBV9 and TRBJ2-1; weak D call: TRBD2 (5 bases). Germline V gives CDR1 SGDLS, CDR2 YYNGEE. The CDR3 length is 13 residues. Trimming shortened V by 0 bases and J by 9 bases, and 10 bases separated the two germline ends. CDR3 region: CASSVVKGGEQFF. DNA for the CDR3: TGTGCCAGCAGCGTAGTCAAAGGAGGTGAGCAGTTCTTC.

The chain couples TRBV27 to TRBJ1-4; D ambiguous. Per germline, CDR1 MNHEY and CDR2 SMNVEV (reference sequence). Trimming cost V 6 bases and J 4 bases, with 15 bases left between them. The CDR3 is 15 residues long. In nucleotides, the CDR3 is TGTGCCAGCAGGGCTTTGGGCCCCTATAATGAAAAACTGTTTTTT. It codes for CASRALGPYNEKLFF.

The gene calls are TRBV6-1 and TRBJ2-7, with D uncertain. Trimming shortened V by 6 bases and J by 3 bases, and 6 bases separated the two germline ends. The CDR3 totals 11 residues. From germline, CDR1 is MNHNS and CDR2 SASEGT. CDR3 sequence: CASRTGYEQYF. DNA of the CDR3: TGTGCCAGCAGGACGGGCTACGAGCAGTACTTC.

The chain joins TRBV19 to TRBJ2-1; D may be TRBD2 (6 bases). CDR3 size: 16 residues. Germline V gives CDR1 LNHDA, CDR2 SQIVND (reference sequence). V lost 5 bases and J 0 bases, leaving 14 bases between the germline ends. CDR3 in DNA: TGTGCCAGTAGTGGCATGGGGAGGAGCTCCTACAATGAGCAGTTCTTC. It codes for CASSGMGRSSYNEQFF. Supplemented by reference TRBV19 and TRBJ2-1, the full variable domain reads DGGITQSPKYLFRKEGQNVTLSCEQNLNHDAMYWYRQDPGQGLRLIYYSQIVNDFQKGDIAEGYSVSREKKESFPLTVTSAQKNPTAFYLCASSGMGRSSYNEQFFGPGTRLTVL.

This chain connects TRBV5-1 to TRBJ2-1, with 7 positions matching TRBD2. The CDR3 covers 18 residues. Losses at the gene ends were 3 bases for V and 6 bases for J; bases not matched to a gene: 18. Germline CDR1 reads SGHRS; CDR2 reads YFSETQ. The CDR3 DNA sequence: TGCGCCAGCAGCTCGGACCGAGGAGTGGGAGGGCCCTCCAATGAGCAGTTCTTC. Protein product: CASSSDRGVGGPSNEQFF.

The chain uses TRBV10-2 and TRBJ2-4; a possible D gene is TRBD2 (6 bases). The ends were cut back, 6 bases at V and 0 bases at J, with 12 bases in the middle. This CDR3 has 15 amino acids. Germline lookup yields CDR1 WSHSY and CDR2 SAAADI. CDR3 in DNA: TGCGCCAGCAGCCCCGGGGGACTAGCCAAAAACATTCAGTACTTC. Its protein product is CASSPGGLAKNIQYF.

This clone has just one count. This chain joins TRBV7-2 and TRBJ2-1; D not certain. CDR3 size: 13 residues. Germline V gene data show CDR1 as SGHTA and CDR2 as FQGNSA. Trimming took 1 base from V and 16 from J, leaving 17 bases between them. The CDR3 region is CASSLGSRTPPFF. The CDR3 nucleotides are TGTGCCAGCAGCTTAGGATCGAGAACTCCTCCCTTCTTC.

The chain combines TRBV4-1 with TRBJ1-5; 10 bases agree with TRBD1. Trimming removed 4 bases from V and 6 bases from J; junction bases left unmatched: 9. CDR1 and CDR2 from the germline V gene are MGHRA and YSYEKL. This CDR3 comprises 16 residues. CDR3 bases: TGCGCCAGCAGCCGGGAGGGGACAGGGGATGGTCAGCCCCAGCATTTT. Translating it yields CASSREGTGDGQPQHF.

The V and J genes are TRBV25-1 and TRBJ1-1; D not certain. Germline loops: CDR1 MGHDK, CDR2 SYGVNS. V was shortened by 5 bases and J by 5 bases, with 12 bases between the two germline ends. CDR3 length: 13 residues. CDR3 bases: TGTGCCAGCAGTTCCGTCCCAGGAACTGAAGCTTTCTTT. Protein: CASSSVPGTEAFF.

The CDR3 DNA sequence: TGCGCCAGCAGCTTGGAGCGTGGGACAGGGGAGGACAATGAGCAGTTCTTC. It translates to CASSLERGTGEDNEQFF. This chain uses TRBV5-1 with TRBJ2-1, with 10 bases lining up with TRBD1. The V segment lost 0 bases and the J segment 5 bases; nucleotides outside the gene matches: 8. In germline, CDR1 is SGHRS, CDR2 YFSETQ. The CDR3 has 17 amino acids.

CDR3 in amino acids: CASSPQGLAGGNTGELFF. CDR3 nucleotide sequence: TGTGCCAGCAGTCCCCAGGGACTAGCGGGGGGGAACACCGGGGAGCTGTTTTTT. This rearrangement joins TRBV27 to TRBJ2-2; 15 nucleotides agree with TRBD2. Germline V CDR1 and CDR2: MNHEY, SMNVEV (reference sequence). V dropped 5 bases and J dropped 1; count of bases not matched to a gene: 5. The length of the CDR3 is 18 residues.

The chain carries TRBV7-8 and TRBJ1-1; no reliable D call. V was clipped by 6 bases and J by 0 bases, with 8 bases between them. This CDR3 region has 13 residues. CDR1 and CDR2 (germline): SGHVS, FQNEAQ. The CDR3 bases are TGTGCCAGCAGGGGCACGATGAACACTGAAGCTTTCTTT. This gives the protein CASRGTMNTEAFF.

Only one count was recorded for this clone. The chain links TRBV19 to TRBJ1-2; the D gene is possibly TRBD1 (5 bases). V lost 3 bases to trimming and J lost 3 bases, with 20 bases between them. The CDR3 sequence is 17 residues long. Germline lookup yields CDR1 LNHDA and CDR2 SQIVND (reference sequence). CDR3 protein: CASSIFRGARADYGYTF. The CDR3 bases are TGTGCCAGTAGTATTTTTAGGGGCGCCCGGGCAGACTATGGCTACACCTTC.

The chain combines TRBV6-1 with TRBJ2-7; no firm D call. The CDR3 totals 10 residues. Deletions cut 5 bases from V and 3 bases from J, with 2 bases between. Germline CDR1 reads MNHNS; CDR2 reads SASEGT. CDR3 DNA: TGTGCCAGCAGTCTCTACGAGCAGTACTTC. It specifies CASSLYEQYF.

The chain employs TRBV28 and TRBJ2-3; 7 bases line up with TRBD2. There are 14 residues in the CDR3. Germline CDR1 is MDHEN and CDR2 is SYDVKM. The trim removed 5 bases at V and 4 bases at J, leaving 6 bases unmatched. The CDR3 loop reads CASSRAGVADTQYF. CDR3 coding DNA: TGTGCCAGCAGTAGGGCGGGAGTCGCAGATACGCAGTATTTT. Full variable domain (missing parts from reference TRBV28 and TRBJ2-3): DVKVTQSSRYLVKRTGEKVFLECVQDMDHENMFWYRQDPGLGLRLIYFSYDVKMKEKGDIPEGYSVSREKKERFSLILESASTNQTSMYLCASSRAGVADTQYFGPGTRLTVL.

Only one count was recorded for this clone. The rearrangement uses TRBV7-3 and TRBJ2-2; D is undetermined. The CDR3 has 13 amino acids. V lost 6 bases and J lost 2, with 7 bases in between. The germline CDR1 and CDR2 sequences are SGHTA and FQGTGA. CDR3 nucleotide sequence: TGTGCCAGCAGTTATAAAAACACCGGGGAGCTGTTTTTT. Amino acid sequence: CASSYKNTGELFF.

This chain uses TRBV6-1 with TRBJ2-7; 10 bases match TRBD2. The CDR3 is 16 residues long. The J segment lost 4 bases and the V segment lost 3 bases, leaving 9 bases of the junction unmatched. CDR1 is MNHNS and CDR2 is SASEGT in the germline V gene. The DNA for the CDR3 is TGTGCCAGCAGTGATTGGAGCGGGAGGGCCTCGTACGAGCAGTACTTC. Translated, it gives CASSDWSGRASYEQYF.

The rearrangement joins TRBV4-2 to TRBJ2-1; unclear D gene. V lost 0 bases and J 5 bases, leaving 8 bases between the germline ends. CDR3 size: 14 residues. The V gene's germline CDR1 is LGHNA and CDR2 YNFKEQ. The CDR3 loop is CASSQEVWHNEQFF. DNA of the CDR3: TGTGCCAGCAGCCAAGAGGTCTGGCACAATGAGCAGTTCTTC.

This rearrangement joins TRBV10-2 to TRBJ1-3; a weak D match, TRBD1 (6 bases). The germline gives CDR1 WSHSY, CDR2 SAAADI. The V and J ends lost 3 bases and 0 bases respectively, with 18 bases between them. The CDR3 is 18 amino acids. CDR3 amino acids: CASSEVPGGRSSGNTIYF. In nucleotides, the CDR3 is TGCGCCAGCAGTGAAGTGCCGGGGGGGCGGAGCTCTGGAAACACCATATATTTT.

V and J are TRBV5-4 and TRBJ2-5, with D possibly matching TRBD2 (5 bases). The V gene's germline CDR1 is SGHNT and CDR2 YYREEE (reference sequence). V dropped 0 bases and J dropped 4 bases, with 7 bases sitting between them. The CDR3 loop spans 13 amino acids. CDR3 in amino acids: CASSLDGGETQYF. The CDR3, as DNA: TGTGCCAGCAGCTTGGACGGAGGAGAGACCCAGTACTTC.

This clone was seen a few times. The junction and the germline gene differ at one end; a read error may be behind it. The rearrangement joins TRBV7-3 to TRBJ1-1, with 7 bases aligning to TRBD1. The CDR3 extends over 13 amino acids. CDR1 SGHTA and CDR2 FQGTGA come from the germline V gene. The CDR3 is CASSLWWDSETFF. The CDR3 DNA reads TGTGCCAGCAGCTTATGGTGGGACAGTGAAACTTTCTTT.

The chain links TRBV5-4 to TRBJ1-4; no definite D call. Trimming left V 4 bases short and J 3 bases short, with 13 bases between. The CDR3 covers 15 residues. Germline CDR1 SGHNT, CDR2 YYREEE (reference sequence). Written as DNA, the CDR3 is TGTGCCAGCAGCCCTACCCGGGGTCCTAATGAAAAACTGTTTTTT. Protein product: CASSPTRGPNEKLFF.